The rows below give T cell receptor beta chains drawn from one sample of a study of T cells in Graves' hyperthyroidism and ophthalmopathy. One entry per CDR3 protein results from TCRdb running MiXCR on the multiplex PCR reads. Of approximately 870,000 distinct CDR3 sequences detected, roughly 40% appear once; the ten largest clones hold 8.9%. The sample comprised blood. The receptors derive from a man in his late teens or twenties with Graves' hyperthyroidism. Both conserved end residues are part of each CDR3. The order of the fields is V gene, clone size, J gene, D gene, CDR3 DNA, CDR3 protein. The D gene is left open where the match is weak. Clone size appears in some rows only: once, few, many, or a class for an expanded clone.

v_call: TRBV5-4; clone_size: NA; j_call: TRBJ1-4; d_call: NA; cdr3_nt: TGTGCCAGCACAGGGCGGGGGGCTGAACGGGAAAAACTGTTTTTT; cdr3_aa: CASTGRGAEREKLFF
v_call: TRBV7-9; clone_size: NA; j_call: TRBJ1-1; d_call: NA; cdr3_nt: NA; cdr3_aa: CASSIYLCSVARDIWTEAFF
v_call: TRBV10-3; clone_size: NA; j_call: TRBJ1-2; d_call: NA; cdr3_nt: TGTGCCATCAACGGTGGGGCCCAAGGCTACACCTTC; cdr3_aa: CAINGGAQGYTF
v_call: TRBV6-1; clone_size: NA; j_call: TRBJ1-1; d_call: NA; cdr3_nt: TGTGCCAGCAGTGATCCCCCCGTGGGGAACACTGAAGCTTTCTTT; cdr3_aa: CASSDPPVGNTEAFF
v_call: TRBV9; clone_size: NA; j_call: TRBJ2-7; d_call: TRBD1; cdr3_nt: TGTGCCAGCAGCGTCACGGACAGGGGGCAGAACGAGCAGTACTTC; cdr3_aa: CASSVTDRGQNEQYF
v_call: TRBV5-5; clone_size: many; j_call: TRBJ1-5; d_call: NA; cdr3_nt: TGTGCCAGCAGCTTGGTCGGCAGTCAACCGCCCCAGCATTTT; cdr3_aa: CASSLVGSQPPQHF
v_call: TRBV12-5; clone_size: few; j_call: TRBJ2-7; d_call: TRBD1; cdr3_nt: TGTGCTAGTGGTTTGCCGACAGGGTACGAGCAGTACTTC; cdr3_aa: CASGLPTGYEQYF
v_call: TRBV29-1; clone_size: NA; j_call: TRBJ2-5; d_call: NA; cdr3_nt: TGCAGCGCTAGGGAAACCGGGACGACCACAGATACGCAGTACTTC; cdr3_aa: CSARETGTTTDTQYF
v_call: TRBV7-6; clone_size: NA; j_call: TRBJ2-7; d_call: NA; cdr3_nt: TGTGCCAGCAGCTTAGCAGGAGCCTACGGGCAGTACTTC; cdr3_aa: CASSLAGAYGQYF
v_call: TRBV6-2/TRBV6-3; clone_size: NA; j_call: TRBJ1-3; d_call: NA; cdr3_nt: TGTGCCAGCAGTTACCCAGGGAAGGGAAACACCATATATTTT; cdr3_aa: CASSYPGKGNTIYF
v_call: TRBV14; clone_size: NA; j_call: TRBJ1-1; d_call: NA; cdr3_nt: TGTGCCAGCAGCCAAGTAAGGACCCGACTTCGCGGCACTGAAGCTTTCTTT; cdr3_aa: CASSQVRTRLRGTEAFF
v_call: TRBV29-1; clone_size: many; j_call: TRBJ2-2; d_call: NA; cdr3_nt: TGCAGCGTTGGCCCTAACACCGGGGAGCTGTTTTTT; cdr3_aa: CSVGPNTGELFF
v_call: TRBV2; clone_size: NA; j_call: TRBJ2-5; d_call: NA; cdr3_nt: TGTGCCGGCAATCCTACAGGAAATCAAGAGACCCAGTACTTC; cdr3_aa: CAGNPTGNQETQYF
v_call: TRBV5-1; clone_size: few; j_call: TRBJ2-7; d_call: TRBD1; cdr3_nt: TGCGCCAGCAGCTCCAATGACAGGGCCCACGAGCAGTACTTC; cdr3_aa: CASSSNDRAHEQYF
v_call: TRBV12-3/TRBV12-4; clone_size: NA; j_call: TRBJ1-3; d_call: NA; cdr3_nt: TGTGCCAGCAGTTCCACGGAACACTCTGGAAACACCATATATTTT; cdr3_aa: CASSSTEHSGNTIYF
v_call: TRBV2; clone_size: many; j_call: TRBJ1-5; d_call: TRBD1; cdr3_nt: TGTGCCAGCATGGGGACAGGGGCTAATCAGCCCCAGCATTTT; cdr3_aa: CASMGTGANQPQHF
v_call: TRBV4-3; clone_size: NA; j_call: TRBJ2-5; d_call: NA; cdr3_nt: TGCGCCAGCAGCCAAGAGTGGTTGCGGGGACAAGAGGCCCAGTACTTC; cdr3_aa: CASSQEWLRGQEAQYF
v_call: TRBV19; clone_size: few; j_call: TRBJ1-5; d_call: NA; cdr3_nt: TGTGCCAGTAGTATACAGGAGAGCAATCAGCCCCAGCATTTT; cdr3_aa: CASSIQESNQPQHF
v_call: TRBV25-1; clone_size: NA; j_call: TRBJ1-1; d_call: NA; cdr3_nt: TGTGCCAGCAGTCTCTCAGACCTGACAGCGAACACTGAAGCTTTCTTT; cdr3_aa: CASSLSDLTANTEAFF
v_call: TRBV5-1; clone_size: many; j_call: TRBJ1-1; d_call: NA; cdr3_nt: TGCGCCAGCAGCTTGGATCGGACCACTGAAGCTTTCTTT; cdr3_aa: CASSLDRTTEAFF
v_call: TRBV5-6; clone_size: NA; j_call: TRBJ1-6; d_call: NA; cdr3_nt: TGTGCCAGCAGCCCAGGGATGACAGTGAATAATTCACCCCTCCACTTT; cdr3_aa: CASSPGMTVNNSPLHF
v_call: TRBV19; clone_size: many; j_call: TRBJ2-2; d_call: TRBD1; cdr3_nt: TGTGCCAGTAGTCCCAGGACAGGGGACTCCGGGGAGCTGTTTTTT; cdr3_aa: CASSPRTGDSGELFF
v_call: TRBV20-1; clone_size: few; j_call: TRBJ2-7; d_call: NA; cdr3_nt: TGCAGTGCCCGGGGAAGCGGCCTCCAGGACAGTCCCTACGAGCAGTACTTC; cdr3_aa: CSARGSGLQDSPYEQYF
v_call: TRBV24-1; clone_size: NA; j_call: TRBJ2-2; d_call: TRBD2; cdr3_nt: TGTGCCACCAGTGGTGTTAGCGGGGGGAACACCGGGGAGCTGTTTTTT; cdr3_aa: CATSGVSGGNTGELFF
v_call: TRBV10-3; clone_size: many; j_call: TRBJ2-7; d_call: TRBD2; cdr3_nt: TGTGCCATCAGTGACCCTAGCGGGAGGGCGGCCTACGAGCAGTACTTC; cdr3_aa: CAISDPSGRAAYEQYF
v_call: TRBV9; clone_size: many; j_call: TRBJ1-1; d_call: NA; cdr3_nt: TGTGCCAGCAGCGGGTTGGGGCCTGAAGCTTTCTTT; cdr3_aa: CASSGLGPEAFF
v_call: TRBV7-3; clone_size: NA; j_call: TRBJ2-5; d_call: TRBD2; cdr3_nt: TGTGCCAGCAGCTTCTACTCCGGACTAGGGAGAGAGACCCAGTACTTC; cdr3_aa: CASSFYSGLGRETQYF
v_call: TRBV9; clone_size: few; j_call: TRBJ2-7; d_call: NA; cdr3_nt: TGTGCCAGCAGCGCACTAGGGGGTGGCAACGAGCAGTACTTC; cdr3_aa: CASSALGGGNEQYF
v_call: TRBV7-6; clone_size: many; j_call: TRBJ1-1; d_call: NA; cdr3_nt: TGTGCCAGCAGCTCCGACCAGAACACTGAAGCTTTCTTT; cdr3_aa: CASSSDQNTEAFF
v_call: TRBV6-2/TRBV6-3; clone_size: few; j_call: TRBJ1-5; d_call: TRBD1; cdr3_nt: TGTGCCAGCCTGGGACAGGGGGTCAATCAGCCCCAGCATTTT; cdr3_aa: CASLGQGVNQPQHF
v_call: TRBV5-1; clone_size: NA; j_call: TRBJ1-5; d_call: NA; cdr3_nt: TGCGCCAGCAGCGCGGGCGACAAGCCCCAGCATTTT; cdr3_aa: CASSAGDKPQHF
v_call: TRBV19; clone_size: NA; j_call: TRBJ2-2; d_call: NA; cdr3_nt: TGTGCCAGTAGTATAGATCCGGAGAACACCGGGGAGCTGTTTTTT; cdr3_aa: CASSIDPENTGELFF
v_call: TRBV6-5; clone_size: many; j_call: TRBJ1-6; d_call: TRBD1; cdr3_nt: TGTGCCAGCAGTGAGGCGGGACAGGGGAGTTCACCCCTCCACTTT; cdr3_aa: CASSEAGQGSSPLHF
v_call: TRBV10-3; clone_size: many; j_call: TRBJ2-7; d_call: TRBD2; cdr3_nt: TGTGCCATCAGTGGGACTAGCGGTTCCTACGAGCAGTACTTC; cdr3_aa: CAISGTSGSYEQYF
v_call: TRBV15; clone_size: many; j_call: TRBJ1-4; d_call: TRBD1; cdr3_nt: TGTGCCACCAGCAGAGGACAGGGGGGTGAGGAAAAACTGTTTTTT; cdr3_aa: CATSRGQGGEEKLFF
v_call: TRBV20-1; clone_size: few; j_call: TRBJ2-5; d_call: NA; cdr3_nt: TGCAGTGCTAGAGCCAACACCTGGGAGAGCCAGTACTTC; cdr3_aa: CSARANTWESQYF
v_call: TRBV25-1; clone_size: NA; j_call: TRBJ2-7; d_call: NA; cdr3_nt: TGTGCCAGCAGCCCCCCCCTGGGACGGGCCTACGAGCAGTACTTC; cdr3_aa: CASSPPLGRAYEQYF
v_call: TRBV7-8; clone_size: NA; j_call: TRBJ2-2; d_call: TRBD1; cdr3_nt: TGTGCCAGCAGCCCTAAGTCCGGGACAGCGAACACCGGGGAGCTGTTTTTT; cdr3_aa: CASSPKSGTANTGELFF
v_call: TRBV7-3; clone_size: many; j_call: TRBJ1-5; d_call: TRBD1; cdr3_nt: TGTGCCAGCAGCTCCCGCGGACAGGGAAAACAGCCCCAGCATTTT; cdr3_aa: CASSSRGQGKQPQHF
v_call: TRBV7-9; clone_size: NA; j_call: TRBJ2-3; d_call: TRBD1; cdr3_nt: TGTGCCAGCAGCCCCCAGGGGGTAGCGAAAGATACGCAGTATTTT; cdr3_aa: CASSPQGVAKDTQYF
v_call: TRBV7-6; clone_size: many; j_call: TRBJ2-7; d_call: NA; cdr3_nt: TGTGCCAGCAGCCAGCCCGGGGCCTACGAGCAGTACTTC; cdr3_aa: CASSQPGAYEQYF
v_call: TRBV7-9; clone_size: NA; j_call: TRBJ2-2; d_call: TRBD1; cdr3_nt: TGTGCCAGCAGCTTCCCTCGACAGGGGGCGAACACCGGGGAGCTGTTTTTT; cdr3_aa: CASSFPRQGANTGELFF
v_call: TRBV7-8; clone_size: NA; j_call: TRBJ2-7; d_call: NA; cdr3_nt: TGTGCCAGCAGCGTTCTTAGCGGTTATTACTACGAGCAGTACTTC; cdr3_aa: CASSVLSGYYYEQYF
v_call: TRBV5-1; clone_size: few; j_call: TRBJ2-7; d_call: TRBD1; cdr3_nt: TGCGCCAGCAGCCTGGGACAGCAGGGGTCCTACGAGCAGTACTTC; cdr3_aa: CASSLGQQGSYEQYF
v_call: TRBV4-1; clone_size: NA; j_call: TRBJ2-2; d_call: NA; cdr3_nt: TGCGCCAGCAGCCAAGCCGGGTCCGGGGAGCTGTTTTTT; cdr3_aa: CASSQAGSGELFF
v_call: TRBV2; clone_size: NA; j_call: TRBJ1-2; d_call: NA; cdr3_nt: TGTGCCAGCAGGTTAAGCGGGAGCTATGGCTACACCTTC; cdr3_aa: CASRLSGSYGYTF
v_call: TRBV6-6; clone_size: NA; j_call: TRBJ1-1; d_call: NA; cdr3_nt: TGTGCCAGCAGTGTAGGGACGGAGACTGAAGCTTTCTTT; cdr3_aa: CASSVGTETEAFF
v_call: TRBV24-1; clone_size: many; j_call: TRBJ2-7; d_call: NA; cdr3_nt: TGTGCCACCTACAATCCGGAGGGAGGCGAGCAGTACTTC; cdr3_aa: CATYNPEGGEQYF
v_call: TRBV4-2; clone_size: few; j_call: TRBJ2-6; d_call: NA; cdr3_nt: TGTGCCGGATTCAACGTCCTGACTTTC; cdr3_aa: CAGFNVLTF
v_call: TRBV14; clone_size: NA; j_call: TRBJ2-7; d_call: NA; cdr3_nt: TGTGCTGTAGACAAGCCCTACGAGCAGTACTTC; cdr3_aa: CAVDKPYEQYF
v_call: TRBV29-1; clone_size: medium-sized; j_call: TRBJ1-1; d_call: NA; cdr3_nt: TGCAGCGTTGCAGAGACGAAGAGCACTGAAGCTTTCTTT; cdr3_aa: CSVAETKSTEAFF
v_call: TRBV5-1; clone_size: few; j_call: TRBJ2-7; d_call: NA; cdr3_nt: TGCGCCAGCAGCTTGGATCCGGTTAGCTCCTACGAGCAGTACTTC; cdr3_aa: CASSLDPVSSYEQYF